This T cell receptor beta chain stems from a study of PD-L1 blockade in urothelial cancer. Looking at the study overall: Atezolizumab therapy began for patients in about 2014, dosed at 1,200 mg intravenously every 3 weeks. Study-wide results and caveats: Clones that were tumor-associated expanded more in the blood of durable-benefit patients at 3 weeks.

Data came from immunoSEQ multiplex PCR; TCRdb stores just in-frame clones and leaves some out. The data hold fewer than 35,000 clones, with about nine tenths observed a single time. As to this clone: Its antigen remains unidentified.

Germline V gene data show CDR1 as LNHDA and CDR2 as SQIVND (reference sequence). V was shortened by 3 bases and J by 0 bases, with 11 bases between the two germline ends. There are 15 residues in the CDR3. This TCR came from a man aged 50 or older with urothelial cancer. The sample here was PBMCs, taken around atezolizumab (anti-PD-L1) treatment. The chain is built from TRBV19 and TRBJ1-2; D is unresolved. The CDR3 region has the DNA TGTGCCAGTAGTATCCCGGGTGTCACTAACTATGGCTACACCTTC. This codes for CASSIPGVTNYGYTF.